This T cell receptor beta chain is drawn from a study of T-cell reconstitution after alpha-beta-depleted transplantation in children. Regarding the study as a whole: As was reported, about two months after transplant, alpha-beta T cells came from several hundred expanded graft clones. T-cell counts and diversity at one year post-transplant came mainly from newly produced T cells.

This clonotype was found many times. Its antigen is unidentified. Preparation of the TCRbeta library used unique molecular identifiers. TCRdb redid the calling of the PCR reads with MiXCR, one entry per CDR3 protein. The sample yields roughly 66,000 distinct CDR3 sequences, around 4.7% seen once. The CDR3 contains 11 residues. This specimen was PBMCs, mostly from graft donor cells, taken 180 days after TCRalphabeta/CD19-depleted stem cell transplant. The rearrangement links TRBV21-1 to TRBJ2-1; whether TRBD1, the table's D call, matches the DNA was not checked. TRBV21-1 is a pseudogene segment. The receptor's source is a boy in the first two years of life who had a stem cell transplant for acute myeloid leukemia, so the T cells may come from the graft donor. The CDR3 loop is CARPPDNEQFF. The CDR3, as DNA: TGTGCCAGACCCCCGGACAATGAGCAGTTCTTC.